These 7 T cell receptor beta chains were all obtained from the same sample, sequenced in a study of T cells in Graves' hyperthyroidism and ophthalmopathy. From RNA transcripts, TCR beta CDR3 regions were amplified. First-round RT-PCR of the TCR CDR3 relied on the HTBI primer set. TCRdb ran MiXCR on the multiplex PCR reads and lists one entry per CDR3 protein. The sample consists of around 580,000 distinct CDR3 sequences, around 15% of them appearing once. Sequencing was done on a sample of blood. The origin of the receptors is a woman aged 18-30 years with Graves' hyperthyroidism.

Details on this clonotype: This may stem from a read error, because a much larger clone lies one nucleotide away. The V gene is TRBV10-3, the J gene TRBJ2-3, with TRBD2 matching 10 bases. The CDR3 spans 16 residues. Germline CDR1 is ENHRY and CDR2 is SYGVKD. Unmatched junction bases numbered 8, after V lost 4 bases and J lost 4 bases. The DNA of the CDR3 is TGTGCCATCAGTGGGATAGCGGGAGGTATCGCAGATACGCAGTATTTT. Residues: CAISGIAGGIADTQYF.

This clonotype occurred many times. The gene calls are TRBV3-1 and TRBJ2-5; D is unclear. There are 11 residues in the CDR3. Germline CDR1 and CDR2: LGHDT and YNNKEL (reference sequence). The germline V and J ends were trimmed by 0 bases and 4 bases, with 0 bases remaining between them. CDR3 in DNA: TGTGCCAGCAGCCAAGAAGAGACCCAGTACTTC. Amino acids: CASSQEETQYF.

This clonotype showed up just a few times. The DNA for the CDR3 is TGCAGTGAAGGACTAGCGGGAGAGGATGAGCAGTTCTTC. Protein sequence: CSEGLAGEDEQFF. The genes are TRBV20-1 and TRBJ2-1; 13 bases agree with TRBD2. CDR3 size: 13 residues. The junction had 5 bases not matched to a gene; V was cut back by 7 bases and J by 8 bases. Germline assignment: CDR1 DFQATT and CDR2 SNEGSKA (reference sequence).

Concerning this clonotype itself: A read error may be the cause here, since a much bigger clone is one base away. The genes are TRBV11-3 and TRBJ1-6; D not certain. CDR3 length: 14 amino acids. Germline CDR1 and CDR2: SGHNT and YENEEA. The CDR3 coding sequence is TGTGTCAGCAGCTTAGAAAGGACTGGTTCACCCCTCCACTTT. Translation gives CVSSLERTGSPLHF.

This clonotype was recorded a few times. The chain employs TRBV29-1 and TRBJ2-7; tentatively, D is TRBD1 or TRBD2 (5 bases each). Germline V gives CDR1 SQVTM, CDR2 ANQGSEA. CDR3 length: 14 residues. Trimming shortened V by 6 bases and J by 3 bases, and 18 bases separated the two germline ends. CDR3 sequence (DNA): TGCAGCGTAGGGACCTTAGAAAGGGGCTACGAGCAGTACTTC. As protein: CSVGTLERGYEQYF.

The CDR3 loop is CASFTAGLNTGELFF. In DNA, the CDR3 is TGTGCCAGTTTCACGGCAGGGCTGAACACCGGGGAGCTGTTTTTT. The chain links TRBV6-5 to TRBJ2-2; TRBD1 is a possible D gene (5 bases). V was shortened by 9 bases and J by 1 base, with 15 bases between the two germline ends. Germline V gene sequence: CDR1 MNHEY, CDR2 SVGAGI. CDR3 length equals 15 residues.

Comments on this clonotype: At one end, the junction sequence differs from germline, possibly due to a read error. The chain recombines TRBV27 with TRBJ1-1, with TRBD1 matching 7 bases. The CDR3 covers 14 residues. CDR1 and CDR2 from the germline V gene are MNHEY and SMNVEV (reference sequence). CDR3 sequence: CTSRVQGIVSEAFF. CDR3 in DNA: TGTACCAGCAGAGTACAGGGGATCGTTTCTGAAGCTTTCTTT.